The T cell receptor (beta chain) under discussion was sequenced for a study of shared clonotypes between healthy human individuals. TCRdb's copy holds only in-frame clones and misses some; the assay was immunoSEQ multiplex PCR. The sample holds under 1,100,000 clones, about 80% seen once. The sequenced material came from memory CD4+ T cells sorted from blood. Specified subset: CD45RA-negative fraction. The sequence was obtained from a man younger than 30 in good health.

The CDR3 sequence is CASSPREAYEQYF. DNA of the CDR3: TGTGCCAGCAGCCCGAGGGAGGCCTACGAGCAGTACTTC. This chain connects TRBV6-5 to TRBJ2-7; TRBD2 is a possible D gene (6 bases). Trimming took off 6 bases at V and 2 bases at J, with 11 bases between the two ends. CDR1 and CDR2 from the germline V gene are MNHEY and SVGAGI. The CDR3 length is 13 residues.